Below are 32 T cell receptor beta chains sequenced from a single sample in a study of spatial heterogeneity in lung cancer. TCRdb called the 5' RACE reads again in MiXCR, with one record for every CDR3 protein. The repertoire holds about 27,000 distinct CDR3 sequences, 5.5% to 8.5% seen once, with around 15% in the top ten. As to time point: sample taken at primary tumor resection. Extraction of whole RNA from tumor, nontumor lung or frozen PBMC preceded unsorted sequencing. This specimen was PBMCs, taken at surgery. The receptor set was obtained from a male donor with early-stage non-small cell lung cancer.

This clonotype showed up many times. The chain combines TRBV5-6 with TRBJ1-2; D is unresolved. The CDR3 extends over 15 amino acids. In germline, CDR1 is SGHDT, CDR2 YYEEEE. The germline V and J ends were trimmed by 5 bases and 3 bases, with 17 bases remaining between them. The CDR3 coding sequence is TGTGCCAGCAGTCCACAAGGGTGGTTGGACTATGGCTACACCTTC. Translating gives CASSPQGWLDYGYTF.

CDR3 coding DNA: TGCAGTGCTAGAGATCGGGCAGCAATTCCCAATCAGCCCCAGCATTTT. As protein: CSARDRAAIPNQPQHF. The J gene is TRBJ1-5, the V gene TRBV20-1; no clear D. Trimming pared 0 bases from V and 3 bases from J, leaving 15 bases between. The CDR3 sequence is 16 residues long. Germline CDR1 is DFQATT and CDR2 is SNEGSKA (reference sequence).

This clonotype was found many times. The gene calls are TRBV28 and TRBJ1-6; D remains ambiguous. Germline CDR1 and CDR2: MDHEN and SYDVKM. Trimming cost V 5 bases and J 9 bases, with 11 bases left between them. The CDR3 loop spans 13 amino acids. CDR3 bases: TGTGCCAGCAGTGTTAGCGGAGGTTCACCCCTCCACTTT. This encodes CASSVSGGSPLHF.

This clonotype was recorded many times. This sequence joins TRBV5-1 and TRBJ2-3; 8 nucleotides match TRBD2. Per the germline V gene, CDR1 is SGHRS and CDR2 is YFSETQ. The V gene end was trimmed by 6 bases and the J gene end by 4 bases; junction bases not matched to a gene: 13. This CDR3 contains 16 residues. CDR3 sequence (DNA): TGCGCCAGCAAAACCAGAGCGGGGGTGCCGCCAGATACGCAGTATTTT. Protein sequence: CASKTRAGVPPDTQYF.

This clonotype was seen repeatedly, ten times or more. The CDR3 here is CASSWGRGREQYF. The DNA of the CDR3 is TGTGCCAGCAGCTGGGGAAGGGGGCGCGAGCAGTACTTC. The chain links TRBV7-3 to TRBJ2-7; the match to TRBD1 covers 7 bases. J was trimmed by 6 bases and V by 4 bases; bases with no gene match: 6. The germline V gene encodes CDR1 SGHTA and CDR2 FQGTGA. The CDR3 runs to 13 residues.

This clonotype was counted many times. The V and J genes are TRBV4-2 and TRBJ2-3; D ambiguous. The CDR3 sequence is 17 residues long. CDR1 LGHNA and CDR2 YNFKEQ come from the germline V gene. Trimming removed 0 bases from V and 0 bases from J, with 13 bases in between. The CDR3 bases are TGTGCCAGCAGCCAAGATTGGCGGTCCGCTAGCACAGATACGCAGTATTTT. It translates to CASSQDWRSASTDTQYF.

This clonotype showed up many times. The chain employs TRBV28 and TRBJ2-1; 7 bases align to TRBD1. The length of the CDR3 is 17 residues. From germline, CDR1 is MDHEN and CDR2 SYDVKM. V shed 7 bases and J 6 bases; nucleotides not matched to a gene: 18. CDR3 residues: CASKRDSRHQWSNEQFF. In DNA, the CDR3 is TGTGCCAGCAAAAGGGACAGTCGACACCAGTGGAGCAATGAGCAGTTCTTC.

The V gene is TRBV15, the J gene TRBJ2-7; D is undetermined. Germline V gives CDR1 LNHNV, CDR2 YYDKDF (reference sequence). V was pared by 3 bases and J by 1 base, with 16 bases between. The CDR3 length is 16 residues. CDR3 residues: CATSSEYTIRSYEQYF. CDR3 sequence (DNA): TGTGCCACCAGCAGCGAATACACGATAAGATCCTACGAGCAGTACTTC.

The chain is built from TRBV27 and TRBJ2-1; perhaps TRBD1 as D (6 bases). V was shortened by 5 bases and J by 10 bases, with 15 bases between the two germline ends. Germline V gene lookup returns CDR1 MNHEY and CDR2 SMNVEV (reference sequence). The CDR3 spans 13 residues. DNA of the CDR3: TGTGCCAGCAGTCTCCTAGGGGGAGCGGAGCAGTTCTTC. The encoded protein is CASSLLGGAEQFF.

This clonotype occurred many times. This chain uses TRBV5-1 with TRBJ1-1; 7 bases agree with TRBD1. V lost 4 bases, J lost 1 base, and 4 bases stayed unmatched. This CDR3 is 14 amino acids long. CDR1 SGHRS and CDR2 YFSETQ come from the germline V gene. As DNA, the CDR3 is TGCGCCAGCAGCCGGAGGACAGGGAACACTGAAGCTTTCTTT. Its protein product is CASSRRTGNTEAFF.

By sample share, this clonotype is medium-sized. The chain couples TRBV3-1 to TRBJ2-6; D gene uncertain. Germline V gene lookup returns CDR1 LGHDT and CDR2 YNNKEL (reference sequence). This CDR3 comprises 15 residues. Trimming shortened V by 1 base and J by 0 bases, and 4 bases separated the two germline ends. The CDR3 protein is CASSQVRSGANVLTF. In nucleotides, the CDR3 is TGTGCCAGCAGCCAAGTCCGCTCTGGGGCCAACGTCCTGACTTTC.

This clonotype turned up a few times. The genes are TRBV7-8 and TRBJ2-5; D not resolved. The CDR3 sequence is 11 residues long. V was cut by 3 bases and J by 9 bases, with 8 bases left in between. Germline CDR1 is SGHVS and CDR2 is FQNEAQ. CDR3 DNA: TGTGCCAGCAGCTTTAGCAGTGCCCAGTACTTC. This gives the protein CASSFSSAQYF.

As concerns this clonotype: A much larger clone lies a single base off, so this may be a read error. In DNA, the CDR3 is TGCAGCGTTGAAGTCCCGTTATGGGCTGTAGCTTTCTTT. Its translation: CSVEVPLWAVAFF. The rearrangement joins TRBV29-1 to TRBJ1-1; D is undetermined. V was clipped by 1 base and J by 10 bases, with 16 bases between them. The CDR3 runs to 13 residues. CDR1 SQVTM and CDR2 ANQGSEA come from the germline V gene.

This clonotype has at least ten counts. The V and J genes are TRBV3-1 and TRBJ1-1; D is ambiguous. The CDR3 loop spans 13 amino acids. V was pared by 4 bases and J by 1 base, with 7 bases between. Per germline, CDR1 LGHDT and CDR2 YNNKEL (reference sequence). Here the CDR3 DNA reads TGTGCCAGCAGCCGGCCTCCGAACACTGAAGCTTTCTTT. Protein: CASSRPPNTEAFF.

Ten or more counts support this clonotype. The chain joins TRBV7-9 to TRBJ2-5; 10 nucleotides line up with TRBD2. The V and J ends lost 4 bases and 4 bases, in that order; junction bases with no gene match: 0. The germline CDR1 and CDR2 sequences are SEHNR and FQNEAQ (reference sequence). This CDR3 is built from 13 residues. CDR3 region: CASSWTSGETQYF. The CDR3 DNA reads as TGTGCCAGCAGCTGGACTAGCGGAGAGACCCAGTACTTC.

The table lists this clonotype with many counts. The chain uses TRBV30 and TRBJ2-1, with 10 bases aligning to TRBD2. The CDR3 consists of 15 residues. With V trimmed by 8 bases and J by 3 bases, 10 bases remained unmatched. CDR1 is GTSNPN, CDR2 SVGIG, per germline (reference sequence). The CDR3 region is CAQGRAGGHYNEQFF. DNA of the CDR3: TGTGCCCAGGGACGAGCGGGAGGGCACTACAATGAGCAGTTCTTC.

V gene TRBV28 combines with J gene TRBJ1-2, with 9 bases aligning to TRBD1. The CDR3 runs to 14 residues. Germline V gives CDR1 MDHEN, CDR2 SYDVKM. Trimming cost V 5 bases and J 5 bases; bases outside gene matches: 6. The CDR3 sequence is CASSTRTGVYGYTF. The DNA of the CDR3 is TGTGCCAGCAGTACTAGGACAGGGGTATATGGCTACACCTTC.

This clonotype was detected only a few times. The chain carries TRBV28 and TRBJ1-5; maybe TRBD1 (5 bases). Trimming took 3 bases from V and 11 from J, leaving 17 bases between them. This CDR3 is 14 amino acids long. The V gene's germline CDR1 is MDHEN and CDR2 SYDVKM. CDR3 in amino acids: CASSFVSGGTAQHF. DNA for the CDR3: TGTGCCAGCAGTTTTGTGTCCGGGGGTACGGCCCAGCATTTT.

V is TRBV7-8 and J is TRBJ1-1; D is uncertain. In germline, CDR1 is SGHVS, CDR2 FQNEAQ. V dropped 1 base and J dropped 1 base, with 7 bases sitting between them. The CDR3 contains 14 residues. CDR3 sequence reads: CASSLGAENTEAFF. In nucleotides, the CDR3 is TGTGCCAGCAGCTTAGGGGCAGAGAACACTGAAGCTTTCTTT.

This clonotype is medium-sized. The genes are TRBV4-1 and TRBJ1-3; a possible D gene is TRBD1 (5 bases). The V end was cut by 4 bases, the J end by 5 bases, with 15 bases between. The germline gives CDR1 MGHRA, CDR2 YSYEKL. There are 15 residues in the CDR3. The CDR3 nucleotides are TGCGCCAGCAGCCGACCTGGAGGGGCCCGAAACACCATATATTTT. This codes for CASSRPGGARNTIYF.

The chain recombines TRBV5-3 with TRBJ2-2; D unclear. TRBV5-3 is an ORF, and what it does is uncertain. This CDR3 is 15 amino acids long. Deletions cut 3 bases from V and 0 bases from J, with 9 bases between. Written as DNA, the CDR3 is TGTGCCAGAAGCTGCCAACAGACGAACACCGGGGAGCTGTTTTTT. Its translation: CARSCQQTNTGELFF.

This clonotype has at least ten counts. The J gene is TRBJ1-2, the V gene TRBV20-1; D is uncertain. This CDR3 contains 10 residues. Trimming removed 5 bases from V and 6 bases from J, with 7 bases in between. The germline V gene encodes CDR1 DFQATT and CDR2 SNEGSKA (reference sequence). The CDR3 bases are TGCAGTGCTGGCCGTGATGGCTACACCTTC. Translation: CSAGRDGYTF.

This clonotype has a count of ten or more. J is TRBJ1-1 and V is TRBV3-1; no clear D gene. Trimming removed 1 base from V and 2 bases from J, with 5 bases in between. Looked up from germline, CDR1 is LGHDT and CDR2 is YNNKEL (reference sequence). The CDR3 has 13 amino acids. The CDR3 nucleotides are TGTGCCAGCAGCCAAGTGGGTAACACTGAAGCTTTCTTT. Translated: CASSQVGNTEAFF.

This clonotype was detected many times. The rearrangement joins TRBV20-1 to TRBJ1-5; 8 nucleotides agree with TRBD1. With 4 bases clipped from V and 2 bases from J, the junction kept 13 bases outside the gene matches. Germline V gene lookup returns CDR1 DFQATT and CDR2 SNEGSKA (reference sequence). The CDR3 extends over 17 amino acids. CDR3 loop: CSATQGAPTFGNQPQHF. CDR3 nucleotides: TGCAGTGCTACCCAGGGGGCCCCGACCTTTGGCAATCAGCCCCAGCATTTT.

This clonotype was found a few times. J is TRBJ2-4 and V is TRBV6-5; either TRBD1 or TRBD2 may supply D (5 bases each). The CDR3 is 15 residues long. Trimming removed 2 bases at V and 1 base at J, with 9 bases between. Germline CDR1 is MNHEY and CDR2 is SVGAGI. The CDR3 nucleotides read TGTGCCAGCAGTTACGCAGGGACCGCCAAAAACATTCAGTACTTC. It yields the protein CASSYAGTAKNIQYF.

This clonotype was seen ten or more times. The V and J genes are TRBV28 and TRBJ2-7; 11 nucleotides agree with TRBD2. Germline V gene lookup returns CDR1 MDHEN and CDR2 SYDVKM. The CDR3 has 16 amino acids. After removal of 7 bases from V and 0 bases from J, the junction contained 8 bases not matched to a gene. CDR3 bases: TGTGCCAGCAAAACTAGCGGGAGTCTCGGCTCCTACGAGCAGTACTTC. It yields the protein CASKTSGSLGSYEQYF.

The rearrangement uses TRBV3-1 and TRBJ2-1; D is uncertain. Germline assignment: CDR1 LGHDT and CDR2 YNNKEL (reference sequence). V lost 6 bases and J lost 3, with 9 bases in between. The CDR3 extends over 13 amino acids. Here the CDR3 reads CASREQSYNEQFF. For the CDR3, the DNA is TGTGCCAGCAGAGAACAGAGCTACAATGAGCAGTTCTTC.

By sample fraction, this clonotype is medium-sized. The chain combines TRBV29-1 with TRBJ1-1; the D is unclear. The ends were cut back, 7 bases at V and 0 bases at J, with 12 bases in the middle. This CDR3 is 13 amino acids long. From germline, CDR1 is SQVTM and CDR2 ANQGSEA. For the CDR3, the DNA is TGCAGCGCCCTAAGCGGGGTGAACACTGAAGCTTTCTTT. Protein: CSALSGVNTEAFF.

This clonotype showed up many times. This chain connects TRBV12-3 or TRBV12-4 to TRBJ1-5; D may be TRBD1 (5 bases). The V and J ends lost 6 bases and 0 bases respectively, with 15 bases between them. There are 16 residues in the CDR3. The CDR3, as DNA: TGTGCCAGCAGCCAAGGGTGGGGGGATAGCAATCAGCCCCAGCATTTT. Translation gives CASSQGWGDSNQPQHF.

This clonotype has at least ten counts. The chain couples TRBV6-2 or TRBV6-3 to TRBJ1-2; D is unresolved. Germline V lookup: CDR1 MNHEY, CDR2 SVGEGT. The CDR3 sequence is 12 residues long. V gave up 4 bases and J gave up 9 bases, with 12 bases separating them. The CDR3 DNA follows: TGTGCCAGCAGTTGGGTGACGGGGAGCTACACCTTC. Its translation is CASSWVTGSYTF.

This clonotype has ten or more counts. The chain's CDR3 is CASSLTHRGITTNEKLFF. CDR3 nucleotides: TGTGCCAGCAGTTTAACCCACAGGGGGATAACAACTAATGAAAAACTGTTTTTT. The V gene is TRBV27, the J gene TRBJ1-4; 8 bases fit TRBD1. The CDR3 contains 18 residues. V shed 2 bases and J 0 bases; nucleotides not matched to a gene: 8. Germline values: CDR1 MNHEY, CDR2 SMNVEV (reference sequence).

This clonotype is labeled as medium-sized. J is TRBJ1-4 and V is TRBV28; D is undetermined. Germline V gene sequence: CDR1 MDHEN, CDR2 SYDVKM. There are 15 residues in the CDR3. Trimming took 6 bases from V and 5 from J, leaving 16 bases between them. The CDR3 spells CASSPSSGPNEKLFF. In nucleotides, the CDR3 is TGTGCCAGCAGCCCATCAAGCGGGCCGAATGAAAAACTGTTTTTT.